This entry lists 8 T cell receptor beta chains sequenced from one sample in a study of immune evolution from preneoplasia to lung adenocarcinoma. The table came from immunoSEQ multiplex PCR; TCRdb's copy has only in-frame clones and leaves some out. The table has under 10,000 clones, 65% to 90% seen once; the top ten hold about 2.9%. Sequenced: FFPE minimally invasive lung adenocarcinoma tissue. These receptors all come from a person aged 70 to 85 with lung adenocarcinoma.

This sequence joins TRBV20-1 and TRBJ2-5, with a weak D call TRBD2 (6 bases). The CDR3 is 11 residues long. The germline V gene has CDR1 DFQATT and CDR2 SNEGSKA (reference sequence). Trimming stripped 0 bases from V and 9 bases from J, with 8 bases between. CDR3 in DNA: TGCAGTGCTAGAGACCGGAGGGCCCAGTACTTC. It translates to CSARDRRAQYF.

The CDR3 nucleotides are TGTGCCAGCAGTACCGGGACCGCAACAGAGCAGTACTTC. As protein: CASSTGTATEQYF. The V call is TRBV6-5, the J call TRBJ2-7; D may correspond to TRBD1 or TRBD2 (5 bases each). V gave up 5 bases and J gave up 7 bases, with 15 bases separating them. The CDR3 runs 13 residues. Germline CDR1 is MNHEY and CDR2 is SVGAGI.

V is TRBV19 and J is TRBJ1-2; D is possibly TRBD1 (5 bases). The CDR3 has 15 amino acids. Between the trimmed V and J ends, which lost 3 bases and 6 bases, there was a span of 17 bases. Germline V gives CDR1 LNHDA, CDR2 SQIVND (reference sequence). The CDR3 region is CASSMGGVVLDGYTF. For the CDR3, the DNA is TGTGCCAGTAGTATGGGAGGGGTGGTGTTGGATGGCTACACCTTC.

The chain is built from TRBV2 and TRBJ2-2; 10 bases are a match to TRBD1. V gave up 9 bases and J gave up 2 bases; unmatched junction bases: 3. Germline-derived CDR1 and CDR2 are SNHLY and FYNNEI. The CDR3 spans 14 residues. Here the CDR3 reads CARGTGVNTGELFF. CDR3 nucleotide sequence: TGTGCCAGAGGGACAGGGGTAAACACCGGGGAGCTGTTTTTT.

CDR3 amino acids: CASSYPDRGQNTEAFF. CDR3 sequence (DNA): TGTGCCAGCAGTTACCCGGACAGGGGCCAGAACACTGAAGCTTTCTTT. This chain links TRBV6-6 with TRBJ1-1; 9 positions agree with TRBD1. The CDR3 sequence is 16 residues long. Germline assignment: CDR1 MNHNY and CDR2 SVGAGI (reference sequence). V was pared by 2 bases and J by 1 base, with 5 bases of the junction left unmatched.

The chain joins TRBV15 to TRBJ2-7; D uncertain. The V gene lost 0 bases and the J gene lost 3 bases, with 9 bases spanning the gap. Germline V gene data show CDR1 as LNHNV and CDR2 as YYDKDF (reference sequence). The CDR3 extends over 14 amino acids. The CDR3 nucleotides read TGTGCCACCAGCAGAGATCATGGCAGCTACGAGCAGTACTTC. Translating gives CATSRDHGSYEQYF.

This chain uses TRBV9 with TRBJ2-5, with a weak D call TRBD2 (5 bases). Germline CDR1 SGDLS, CDR2 YYNGEE. There are 12 residues in the CDR3. The germline V and J ends were trimmed by 0 bases and 7 bases, with 7 bases remaining between them. The DNA for the CDR3 is TGTGCCAGCAGCGTAGATGAGGGGACCCAGTACTTC. This gives the protein CASSVDEGTQYF.

V gene TRBV10-1 combines with J gene TRBJ1-2, with D perhaps TRBD1 (5 bases). Trimming stripped 8 bases from V and 0 bases from J, with 7 bases between. Germline CDR1 and CDR2: WNHNN and SYGVQD (reference sequence). The CDR3 spans 12 residues. CDR3 in amino acids: CASPGSNYGYTF. In DNA, the CDR3 is TGCGCCAGCCCAGGGTCTAACTATGGCTACACCTTC.